The TCR beta chain under discussion was sequenced for a study of cytotoxic CD8 clonotypes in ibrutinib-treated CLL. Study observations and caveats: Public clonotypes were seen rarely and were contracted or stable on treatment. Samples were collected at differing times from sustained-remission and progressing patients.

Sequencing was performed with immunoSEQ multiplex PCR; in TCRdb, only in-frame clones are kept and a portion is missing. The sample includes approximately 130,000 clones, roughly 80% of them seen just once. Concerning this clone: Its antigen remains unidentified.

This clonotype was sampled from a human donor with chronic lymphocytic leukemia. The material sequenced was PBMCs, taken after 24 months of ibrutinib treatment.

For the CDR3, the DNA is TGTGCCAGCTCATCGGGATCAGATACGCAGTATTTT. Its protein is CASSSGSDTQYF. V usage is TRBV18 and J usage is TRBJ2-3; D may be TRBD2 (5 bases). Germline CDR1 KGHSH, CDR2 LQKENI. This CDR3 comprises 12 residues. V lost 5 bases, J lost 4 bases, and 7 bases lay in between. Looking up the rest from reference TRBV18 and TRBJ2-3 gives the full variable domain: NAGVMQNPRHLVRRRGQEARLRCSPMKGHSHVYWYRQLPEEGLKFMVYLQKENIIDESGMPKERFSAEFPKEGPSILRIQQVVRGDSAAYFCASSSGSDTQYFGPGTRLTVL.